The rows below give T cell receptor beta chains drawn from one sample of a study of blood T cell repertoires in COVID-19. The method was immunoSEQ multiplex PCR; TCRdb's version includes in-frame clones alone and lacks a portion of them. The data contain more than 150,000 clones, around 87% of them singletons. The sample was peripheral blood. Every receptor here comes from a woman aged 70-85 years with COVID-19, enrolled during active disease. Each CDR3 is given with its conserved first and last residue. Fields, in order: V gene, J gene, CDR3 protein.

TRBV19,TRBJ1-5,CASSPQGDSNQPQHF
TRBV25-1,TRBJ1-1,CASSDRTAGTEAFF
TRBV5-1,TRBJ2-1,CASSGSASGSFGGEQFF
TRBV6-5,TRBJ2-3,CASKIQDTQYF
TRBV4-2,TRBJ2-7,CASSPGRASGSYEQYF
TRBV30,TRBJ1-1,CAWSLRLYTEAFF
TRBV10-3,TRBJ1-2,CAISEGRDYYGYTF
TRBV20-1,TRBJ1-2,CSASEGQGYGYTF
TRBV27,TRBJ2-6,CASRLTGTAGANVLTF
TRBV3-1/TRBV3-2,TRBJ1-5,CASSQGGRGNQPQHF
TRBV19,TRBJ2-7,CASSITGDSYEQYF
TRBV5-1,TRBJ2-7,CASSLGVYFYEQYF
TRBV6-2/TRBV6-3,TRBJ1-5,CASSRNRLQGYREPQHF
TRBV28,TRBJ1-5,CASSLSRGSNQPQHF
TRBV28,TRBJ1-1,CASTLGWTGGADTEAFF
TRBV28,TRBJ2-7,CASSLGDRGNEQYF
TRBV28,TRBJ1-1,CASRPTGLMNTEAFF
TRBV27,TRBJ2-7,CASTSGQGMNEQYF
TRBV18,TRBJ1-1,CASSPRDSTEAFF
TRBV20-1,TRBJ1-1,CSASRENTEAFF
TRBV19,TRBJ2-2,CASSLKGQGATGELFF
TRBV6-5,TRBJ1-2,CATTRDRGLGGYTF
TRBV19,TRBJ2-7,CASSTVAGGPEEQYF
TRBV3-1/TRBV3-2,TRBJ2-7,CASSQISRGSYEQYF
TRBV19,TRBJ1-5,CASSSSPGQAKGYSNQPQHF
TRBV19,TRBJ2-3,CASSWGTLRGDTQYF
TRBV29-1,TRBJ1-3,CSVVGGTNGNTIYF
TRBV5-4,TRBJ1-1,CASSLAWDRGQAFF
TRBV21-1,TRBJ1-5,CASSRTVPNNQPQHF
TRBV7-9,TRBJ2-7,CASSRFSGRSVEQYF
TRBV9,TRBJ2-1,CASSVASGSFEQFF
TRBV21-1,TRBJ2-2,CASSKAEDSWYKLNTGELFF
TRBV27,TRBJ1-5,CASSLEGGQPQHF
TRBV27,TRBJ1-3,CASRAWEESSGNTIYF
TRBV6-5,TRBJ1-6,CASSYAGINSPLHF
TRBV6-5,TRBJ1-1,CGIGELDTEAFF
TRBV5-1,TRBJ1-1,CASSLTGLNTEAFF
TRBV4-2,TRBJ2-1,CASSQEKGTGRLGEVPSYNEQFF
TRBV5-1,TRBJ2-1,CASSLRDRVVDAPYNEQFF
TRBV27,TRBJ2-1,CASSQTGGPLVYNEQFF
TRBV5-8,TRBJ1-6,CASSLGAAQISPLHF
TRBV19,TRBJ1-4,CASREQGAGEKLFF